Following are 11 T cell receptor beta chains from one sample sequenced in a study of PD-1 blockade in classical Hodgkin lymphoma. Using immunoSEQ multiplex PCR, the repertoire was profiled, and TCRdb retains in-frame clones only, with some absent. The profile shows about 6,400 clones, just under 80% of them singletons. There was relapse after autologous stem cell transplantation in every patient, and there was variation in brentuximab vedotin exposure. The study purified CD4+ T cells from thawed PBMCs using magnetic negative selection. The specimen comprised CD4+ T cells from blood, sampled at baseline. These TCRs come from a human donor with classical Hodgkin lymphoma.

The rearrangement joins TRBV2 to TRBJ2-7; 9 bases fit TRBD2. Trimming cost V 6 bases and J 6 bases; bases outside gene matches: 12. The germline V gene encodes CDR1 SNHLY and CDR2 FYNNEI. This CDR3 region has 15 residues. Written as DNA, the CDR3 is TGTGCCAGCAGGGAACTAGCGGGCCCTTTTGGCGAGCAGTACTTC. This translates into CASRELAGPFGEQYF.

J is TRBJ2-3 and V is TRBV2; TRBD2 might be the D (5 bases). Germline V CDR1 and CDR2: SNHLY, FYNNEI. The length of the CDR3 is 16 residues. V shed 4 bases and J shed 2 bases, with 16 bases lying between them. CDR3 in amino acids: CASSVVEAVITDTQYF. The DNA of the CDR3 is TGTGCCAGCAGTGTAGTGGAAGCGGTTATCACAGATACGCAGTATTTT.

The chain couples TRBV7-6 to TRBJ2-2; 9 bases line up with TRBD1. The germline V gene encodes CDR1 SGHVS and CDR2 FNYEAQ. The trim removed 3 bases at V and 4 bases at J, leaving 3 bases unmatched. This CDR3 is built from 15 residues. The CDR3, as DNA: TGTGCCAGCAGCTTGGGACAGGGAGGCACCGGGGAGCTGTTTTTT. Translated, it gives CASSLGQGGTGELFF.

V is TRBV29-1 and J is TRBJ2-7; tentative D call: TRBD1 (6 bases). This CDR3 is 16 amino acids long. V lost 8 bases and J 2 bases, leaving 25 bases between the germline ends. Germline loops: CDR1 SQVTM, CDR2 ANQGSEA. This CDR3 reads CSFLPPGTTGTYEQYF. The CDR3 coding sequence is TGCAGCTTCCTCCCGCCCGGGACAACCGGAACCTACGAGCAGTACTTC.

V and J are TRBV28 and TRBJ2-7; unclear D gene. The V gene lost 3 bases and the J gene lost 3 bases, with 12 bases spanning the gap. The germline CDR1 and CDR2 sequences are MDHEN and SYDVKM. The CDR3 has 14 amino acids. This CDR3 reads CASSFSRFRYEQYF. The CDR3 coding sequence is TGTGCCAGCAGTTTCTCCAGGTTCCGCTACGAGCAGTACTTC. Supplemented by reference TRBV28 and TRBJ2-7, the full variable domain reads DVKVTQSSRYLVKRTGEKVFLECVQDMDHENMFWYRQDPGLGLRLIYFSYDVKMKEKGDIPEGYSVSREKKERFSLILESASTNQTSMYLCASSFSRFRYEQYFGPGTRLTVT.

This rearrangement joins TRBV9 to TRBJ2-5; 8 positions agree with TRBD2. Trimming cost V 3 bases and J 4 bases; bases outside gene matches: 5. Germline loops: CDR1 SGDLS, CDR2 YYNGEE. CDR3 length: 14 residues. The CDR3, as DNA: TGTGCCAGCAGCGCCCCGGGGGGGAGAGAGACCCAGTACTTC. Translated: CASSAPGGRETQYF.

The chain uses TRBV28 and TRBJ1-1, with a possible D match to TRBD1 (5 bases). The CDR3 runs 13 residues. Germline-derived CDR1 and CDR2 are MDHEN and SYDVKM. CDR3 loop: CAGTAGLSNEAFF. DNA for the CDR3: TGTGCTGGGACGGCGGGACTTTCGAACGAAGCTTTCTTT.

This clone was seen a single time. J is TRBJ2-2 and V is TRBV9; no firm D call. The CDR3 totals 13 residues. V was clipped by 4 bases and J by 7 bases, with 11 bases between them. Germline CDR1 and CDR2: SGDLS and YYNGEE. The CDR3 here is CASSFRALGELFF. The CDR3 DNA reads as TGTGCCAGCAGCTTCCGGGCCCTCGGGGAGCTGTTTTTT. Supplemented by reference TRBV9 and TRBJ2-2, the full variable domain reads DSGVTQTPKHLITATGQRVTLRCSPRSGDLSVYWYQQSLDQGLQFLIQYYNGEERAKGNILERFSAQQFPDLHSELNLSSLELGDSALYFCASSFRALGELFFGEGSRLTVL.

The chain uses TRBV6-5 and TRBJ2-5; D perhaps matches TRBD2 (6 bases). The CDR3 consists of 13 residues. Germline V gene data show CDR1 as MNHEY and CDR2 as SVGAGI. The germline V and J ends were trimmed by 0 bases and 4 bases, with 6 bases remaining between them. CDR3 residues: CASSYSGGETQYF. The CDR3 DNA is TGTGCCAGCAGTTACTCGGGGGGAGAGACCCAGTACTTC.

In nucleotides, the CDR3 is TGTGCCAGCACCAAGACTAGCGGGGACGGGGCCTACAATGAGCAGTTCTTC. Encoded protein: CASTKTSGDGAYNEQFF. The chain carries TRBV25-1 and TRBJ2-1; 11 bases map to TRBD2. Germline CDR1 and CDR2: MGHDK and SYGVNS. V shed 7 bases, J shed 2 bases, and the junction held 10 bases outside the gene matches. The CDR3 consists of 17 residues.

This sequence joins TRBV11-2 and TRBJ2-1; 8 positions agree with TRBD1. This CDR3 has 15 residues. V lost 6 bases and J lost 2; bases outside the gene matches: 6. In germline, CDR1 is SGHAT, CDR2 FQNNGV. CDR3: CASSYGQGPYNEQFF. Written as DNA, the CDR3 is TGTGCCAGCAGTTACGGACAGGGACCCTACAATGAGCAGTTCTTC.